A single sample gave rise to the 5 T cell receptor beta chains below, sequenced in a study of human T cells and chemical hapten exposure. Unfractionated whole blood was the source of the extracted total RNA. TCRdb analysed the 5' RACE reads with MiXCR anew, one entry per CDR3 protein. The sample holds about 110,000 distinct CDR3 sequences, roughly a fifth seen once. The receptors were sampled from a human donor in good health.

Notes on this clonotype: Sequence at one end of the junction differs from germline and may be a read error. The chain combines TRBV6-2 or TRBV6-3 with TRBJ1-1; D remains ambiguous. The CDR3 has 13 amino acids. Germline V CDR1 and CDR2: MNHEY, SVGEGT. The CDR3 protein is CASRLDGNTEALF. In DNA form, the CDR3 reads TGTGCCAGCAGGTTGGACGGGAACACTGAAGCTCTCTTT.

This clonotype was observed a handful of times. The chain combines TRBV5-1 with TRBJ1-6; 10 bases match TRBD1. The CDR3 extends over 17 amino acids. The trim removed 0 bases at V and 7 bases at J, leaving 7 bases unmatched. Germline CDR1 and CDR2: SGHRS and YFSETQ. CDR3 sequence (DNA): TGCGCCAGCAGCTTGGCGGGACAGGGGAATTTGAATTCACCCCTCCACTTT. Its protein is CASSLAGQGNLNSPLHF.

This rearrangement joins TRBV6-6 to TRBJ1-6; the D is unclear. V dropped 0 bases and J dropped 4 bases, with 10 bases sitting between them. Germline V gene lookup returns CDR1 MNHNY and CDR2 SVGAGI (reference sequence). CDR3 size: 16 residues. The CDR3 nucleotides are TGTGCCAGCAGTTACTCACCAGGCCAATATAATTCACCCCTCCACTTT. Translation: CASSYSPGQYNSPLHF.

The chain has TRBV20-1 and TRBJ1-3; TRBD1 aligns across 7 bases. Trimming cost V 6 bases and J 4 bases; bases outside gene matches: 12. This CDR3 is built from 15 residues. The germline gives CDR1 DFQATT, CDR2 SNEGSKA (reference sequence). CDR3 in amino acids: CSADRRQGAGNTIYF. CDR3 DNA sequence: TGCAGTGCGGACAGGAGACAGGGTGCCGGAAACACCATATATTTT.

The chain's CDR3 is CATSLGQPTDTQYF. The CDR3, as DNA: TGTGCCACCAGCCTAGGACAGCCCACAGATACGCAGTATTTT. This chain connects TRBV15 to TRBJ2-3, with a tentative D call TRBD1 (6 bases). V lost 5 bases and J 2 bases, leaving 11 bases between the germline ends. CDR1 LNHNV and CDR2 YYDKDF come from the germline V gene (reference sequence). The CDR3 runs to 14 residues.